This TCR beta chain was recovered during a study of cytomegalovirus exposure and HLA in healthy donors. It was with 60 Vbeta and 13 Jbeta primers that the PCR ran. Produced via immunoSEQ multiplex PCR; TCRdb's table is partial and in-frame only. The data contain about 120,000 clones, roughly three quarters of them singletons. Germline V gene lookup returns CDR1 LGHNA and CDR2 YSLEER. CDR3 length equals 16 residues. V gave up 7 bases and J gave up 6 bases, with 24 bases separating them. Sequenced sample: PBMCs. This clonotype originated in a young man in good health and CMV-seropositive. V usage is TRBV4-3 and J usage is TRBJ1-2; D is ambiguous. The CDR3 here is CASTDNPTRGVDGYTF. Here the CDR3 DNA reads TGCGCCAGCACCGATAATCCTACCCGGGGAGTTGATGGCTACACCTTC.